This T cell receptor beta chain was captured in a study of radiotherapy plus CTLA-4 blockade in lung cancer. Study-wide results and limits: In blood, after radiotherapy plus ipilimumab, tumor-derived TCR clones expanded.

Assay: immunoSEQ multiplex PCR; the TCRdb copy retains only in-frame clones and omits some. The profile shows about 51,000 clones, 75% to 80% of them singletons. Remarks on this clone: What it binds is not known.

Deletions cut 1 base from V and 6 bases from J, with 7 bases between. CDR1 and CDR2 from the germline V gene are SGHRS and YFSETQ. The CDR3 runs to 12 residues. This receptor was taken from a human donor with non-small cell lung cancer whose response to radiotherapy plus ipilimumab could not be evaluated. Sequencing used peripheral blood, obtained from a patient treated with radiotherapy plus ipilimumab. V usage is TRBV5-1 and J usage is TRBJ1-2; possibly TRBD1 for D (5 bases). Here the CDR3 reads CASSLRQNGYTF. Here the CDR3 DNA reads TGCGCCAGCAGCTTGAGACAGAATGGCTACACCTTC. Using reference TRBV5-1 and TRBJ1-2 for the parts outside the CDR3, the full variable domain is KAGVTQTPRYLIKTRGQQVTLSCSPISGHRSVSWYQQTPGQGLQFLFEYFSETQRNKGNFPGRFSGRQFSNSRSEMNVSTLELGDSALYLCASSLRQNGYTFGSGTRLTVV.